Detailed here is one T cell receptor beta chain. Its specificity is not known. Data came from immunoSEQ multiplex PCR; TCRdb stores just in-frame clones and leaves some out. This sample has about 97,000 clones; roughly 91% occur once, and the top ten carry approximately 0.18%. This specimen belongs to a study of graft-versus-host responses after intestinal transplantation. Study-level information: Every recipient had anti-thymocyte globulin induction and roughly three years of tacrolimus plus steroids. Regarding the study as a whole: Within allografts, high graft-versus-host to host-versus-graft clonal ratios were seen among patients with graft-donor T cell macrochimerism. Declining HvG levels early post-transplant were linked to peak circulating GvH clone levels.

V lost 4 bases, J lost 2 bases, and 5 bases stayed unmatched. In germline, CDR1 is SEHNR, CDR2 FQNEAQ (reference sequence). CDR3 size: 16 residues. J is TRBJ1-6 and V is TRBV7-9; 7 nucleotides agree with TRBD1. Sequences were derived from unstimulated CD4+ T cells sorted from spleen or lymph node cells, sampled before transplant. This clonotype was sampled from a human donor who was the organ donor for an intestinal transplant. CDR3 nucleotides: TGTGCCAGCAGCTCTGGGACAGCCGCCTATAATTCACCCCTCCACTTT. Its translation is CASSSGTAAYNSPLHF.